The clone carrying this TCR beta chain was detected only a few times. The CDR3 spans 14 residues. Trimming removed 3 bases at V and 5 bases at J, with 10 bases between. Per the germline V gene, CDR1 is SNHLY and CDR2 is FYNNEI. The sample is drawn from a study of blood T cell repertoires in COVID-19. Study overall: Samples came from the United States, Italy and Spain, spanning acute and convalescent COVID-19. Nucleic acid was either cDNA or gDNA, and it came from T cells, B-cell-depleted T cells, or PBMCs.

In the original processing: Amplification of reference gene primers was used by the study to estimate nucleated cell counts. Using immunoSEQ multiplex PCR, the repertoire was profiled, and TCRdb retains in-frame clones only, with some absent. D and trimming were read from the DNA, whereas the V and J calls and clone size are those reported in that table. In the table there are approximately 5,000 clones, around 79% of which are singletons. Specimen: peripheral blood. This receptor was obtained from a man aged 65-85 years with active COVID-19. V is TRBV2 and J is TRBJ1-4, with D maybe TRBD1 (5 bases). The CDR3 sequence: CASSDGGGNEKLFF. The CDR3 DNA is TGTGCCAGCAGTGATGGGGGGGGGAATGAAAAACTGTTTTTT. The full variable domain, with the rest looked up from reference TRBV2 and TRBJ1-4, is EPEVTQTPSHQVTQMGQEVILRCVPISNHLYFYWYRQILGQKVEFLVSFYNNEISEKSEIFDDQFSVERPDGSNFTLKIRSTKLEDSAMYFCASSDGGGNEKLFFGSGTQLSVL.